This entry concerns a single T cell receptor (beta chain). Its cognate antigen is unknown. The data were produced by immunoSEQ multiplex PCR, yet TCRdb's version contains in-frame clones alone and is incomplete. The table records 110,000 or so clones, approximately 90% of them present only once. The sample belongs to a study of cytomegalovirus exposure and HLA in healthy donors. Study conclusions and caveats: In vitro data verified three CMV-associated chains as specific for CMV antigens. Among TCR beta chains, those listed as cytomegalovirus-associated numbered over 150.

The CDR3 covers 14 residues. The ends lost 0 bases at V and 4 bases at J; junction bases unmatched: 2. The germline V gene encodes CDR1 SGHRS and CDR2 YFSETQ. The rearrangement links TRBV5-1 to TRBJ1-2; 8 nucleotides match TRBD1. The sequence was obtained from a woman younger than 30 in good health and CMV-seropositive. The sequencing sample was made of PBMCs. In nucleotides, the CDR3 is TGCGCCAGCAGCTTGGGACAGGGGCTCTATGGCTACACCTTC. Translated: CASSLGQGLYGYTF. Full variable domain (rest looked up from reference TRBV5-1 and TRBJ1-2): KAGVTQTPRYLIKTRGQQVTLSCSPISGHRSVSWYQQTPGQGLQFLFEYFSETQRNKGNFPGRFSGRQFSNSRSEMNVSTLELGDSALYLCASSLGQGLYGYTFGSGTRLTVV.